The T cell receptor (beta chain) under discussion was sequenced for a study of T cell repertoires in ileal Crohn's disease. General study findings and limits: Clonality above 26.8% at surgery always came with endoscopic recurrence. Mucosal expansions were suggested to be mainly CD8 T cells.

Germline V gene sequence: CDR1 SNHLY, CDR2 FYNNEI. Trimming removed 7 bases from V and 1 base from J; junction bases left unmatched: 7. CDR3 size: 16 residues. The method was immunoSEQ multiplex PCR; TCRdb's version includes in-frame clones alone and lacks a portion of them. This sample has 2,600 or so clones, with under 80% found just once. Comments on this clone: The antigen is not known.

The chain couples TRBV2 to TRBJ2-2, with 9 bases identical to TRBD1. Sequencing was done on a sample of ileal tissue. This clonotype was sampled from an adult with Crohn's disease. The CDR3 DNA follows: TGTGCCAGCACTCGGCTGGGACAGGGGAACACCGGGGAGCTGTTTTTT. It is translated as CASTRLGQGNTGELFF. Full variable domain (remainder filled in from reference TRBV2 and TRBJ2-2): EPEVTQTPSHQVTQMGQEVILRCVPISNHLYFYWYRQILGQKVEFLVSFYNNEISEKSEIFDDQFSVERPDGSNFTLKIRSTKLEDSAMYFCASTRLGQGNTGELFFGEGSRLTVL.